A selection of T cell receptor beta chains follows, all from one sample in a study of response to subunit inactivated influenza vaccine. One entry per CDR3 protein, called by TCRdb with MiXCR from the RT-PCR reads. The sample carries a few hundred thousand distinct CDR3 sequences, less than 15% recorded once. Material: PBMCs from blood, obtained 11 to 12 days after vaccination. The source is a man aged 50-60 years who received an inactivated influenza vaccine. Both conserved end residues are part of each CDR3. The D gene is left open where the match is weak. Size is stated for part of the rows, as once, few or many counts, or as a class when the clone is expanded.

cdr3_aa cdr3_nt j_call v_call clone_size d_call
CSASRTSGRSPLSEQYF TGCAGTGCTAGTAGGACTAGCGGGAGGTCCCCTCTCTCCGAGCAGTACTTC TRBJ2-7 TRBV20-1 . TRBD2
CASSLVDRGPNTGELFF TGTGCCAGCAGCTTAGTAGACAGGGGGCCGAACACCGGGGAGCTGTTTTTT TRBJ2-2 TRBV7-2 . TRBD1
CASSLEPTGEYGYTF TGTGCCAGCAGCTTGGAACCGACAGGGGAGTATGGCTACACCTTC TRBJ1-2 TRBV7-9 few TRBD1
CASSLGGGPQETQYF TGTGCCAGCAGCTTAGGTGGGGGGCCCCAAGAGACCCAGTACTTC TRBJ2-5 TRBV7-2 many .
CASSLAWETQYF TGTGCCAGCAGTCTTGCTTGGGAGACCCAGTACTTC TRBJ2-5 TRBV12-3/TRBV12-4 many .
CSAPLVHFTDTQYF TGCAGTGCTCCCCTTGTACACTTCACAGATACGCAGTATTTT TRBJ2-3 TRBV20-1 . .
CASKPTGGMFHETQYF TGTGCCAGCAAACCTACAGGGGGCATGTTTCATGAGACCCAGTACTTC TRBJ2-5 TRBV12-3/TRBV12-4 few TRBD1
CASSLYYEQYF TGTGCCAGCAGCTTATACTACGAGCAGTACTTC TRBJ2-7 TRBV7-2 many .
CAWRFGDTQYF TGTGCCTGGAGGTTTGGGGATACGCAGTATTTT TRBJ2-3 TRBV30 . .
CASSLGTAGIQYF TGTGCCAGCAGTTTAGGGACGGCCGGAATTCAGTACTTC TRBJ2-4 TRBV12-3/TRBV12-4 . .
CASSSTVTYEQYF TGCGCCAGCAGCTCGACAGTTACCTACGAGCAGTACTTC TRBJ2-7 TRBV5-1 . .
CASSQVARANTEAFF TGCGCCAGCAGCCAAGTCGCCAGGGCGAACACTGAAGCTTTCTTT TRBJ1-1 TRBV4-3 few .
CASSLKGSYNEQFF TGTGCCAGCAGTTTAAAGGGGTCCTACAATGAGCAGTTCTTC TRBJ2-1 TRBV12-3/TRBV12-4 . .
CSARTAIPLQKLFF TGCAGTGCTAGGACAGCGATCCCCTTGCAAAAACTGTTTTTT TRBJ1-4 TRBV20-1 few .
CASSPTSWVAGDEQYF TGTGCCAGCAGTCCCACCTCGTGGGTAGCGGGAGACGAGCAGTACTTC TRBJ2-7 TRBV28 . TRBD2
CASSLVGTGADTQYF TGTGCCAGCAGCTTAGTGGGGACAGGGGCAGATACGCAGTATTTT TRBJ2-3 TRBV7-2 . TRBD1
CASRPDYDSYNEQFF TGCGCCAGCAGACCCGACTATGATTCCTACAATGAGCAGTTCTTC TRBJ2-1 TRBV5-1 few .
CASSSGQIYGYTF TGTGCCAGCAGTTCTGGACAGATTTATGGCTACACCTTC TRBJ1-2 TRBV7-9 few .
CASSSREGEQYF TGTGCCAGCAGTTCCCGAGAGGGCGAGCAGTACTTC TRBJ2-7 TRBV28 . .
CASSLQRERINGYTF TGTGCCAGCAGCTTACAACGGGAAAGAATCAATGGCTACACCTTC TRBJ1-2 TRBV7-9 few .
CATSPRGQQLRNEKLFF TGTGCCACCAGCCCGCGGGGGCAACAACTTCGTAATGAAAAACTGTTTTTT TRBJ1-4 TRBV15 few .
CASSQGTSGRDEQYF TGCGCCAGCAGCCAAGGGACTAGCGGGAGAGACGAGCAGTACTTC TRBJ2-7 TRBV4-3 . TRBD2
CASSNRGEGQPQHF TGTGCCAGCAGTAACAGGGGAGAAGGGCAGCCCCAGCATTTT TRBJ1-5 TRBV28 few TRBD1
CASSGNDKDTQYF TGTGCCAGCAGTGGAAATGATAAAGATACGCAGTATTTT TRBJ2-3 TRBV25-1 . .
CASSFGTSGGRELFF TGTGCCAGCAGCTTCGGGACTAGCGGAGGCCGGGAGCTGTTTTTT TRBJ2-2 TRBV5-5 . TRBD2
CASRRGQGWHEQYF TGTGCCAGCAGACGAGGACAGGGCTGGCACGAGCAGTACTTC TRBJ2-7 TRBV6-2/TRBV6-3 few TRBD1
CASSHGTNTYNEQFF TGTGCCAGCAGCCACGGGACGAACACCTACAATGAGCAGTTCTTC TRBJ2-1 TRBV3-1 . .
CASSLEAGETQYF TGCGCCAGCAGCTTGGAGGCGGGAGAGACCCAGTACTTC TRBJ2-5 TRBV5-1 few .
CSARVPGPSTDTQYF TGCAGTGCTAGAGTACCGGGACCGAGCACAGATACGCAGTATTTT TRBJ2-3 TRBV20-1 . .
CASSDRGESYEQYF TGTGCCAGCAGTGACAGGGGTGAATCCTACGAGCAGTACTTC TRBJ2-7 TRBV28 . TRBD1
CASSSILGPSGRRENEQFF TGTGCCAGCAGCTCTATCCTAGGGCCTAGCGGGAGGCGAGAGAATGAGCAGTTCTTC TRBJ2-1 TRBV11-2 few TRBD2
CASSPRSGQVPWETQYF TGTGCCAGCAGTCCTCGTTCGGGACAGGTCCCCTGGGAGACCCAGTACTTC TRBJ2-5 TRBV28 few TRBD1
CASQDPSDTGELFF TGTGCCAGCCAAGACCCTTCCGACACCGGGGAGCTGTTTTTT TRBJ2-2 TRBV2 . .
CASSYSRRGESPLHF TGTGCCAGCAGTTACTCGAGGCGGGGCGAGTCACCCCTCCACTTT TRBJ1-6 TRBV6-5 . .
CSARIRVEQYF TGCAGTGCTAGGATCCGGGTGGAGCAGTACTTC TRBJ2-7 TRBV20-1 many .
CASSSPMRGNYQQYF TGTGCCAGCAGCTCCCCAATGCGGGGGAACTACCAGCAGTACTTC TRBJ2-7 TRBV28 . TRBD2
CSAGRIRNQPQHF TGCAGTGCGGGAAGAATCCGCAATCAGCCCCAGCATTTT TRBJ1-5 TRBV20-1 . .
CSRGNIITGELFF TGCAGCCGCGGGAATATAATCACCGGGGAGCTGTTTTTT TRBJ2-2 TRBV20-1 few .
CASSQSGGLSEKLFF TGTGCCAGCAGCCAAAGCGGGGGGCTGAGTGAAAAACTGTTTTTT TRBJ1-4 TRBV7-2 . .
CASSLGTNREFSYEQYF TGTGCCAGCAGCTTGGGGACAAACCGGGAGTTCTCCTACGAGCAGTACTTC TRBJ2-7 TRBV5-6 . .
CASSFSGVQETQYF TGTGCCAGCAGCTTTAGCGGGGTCCAAGAGACCCAGTACTTC TRBJ2-5 TRBV11-2 many TRBD2
CSVGGGDNQPQHF TGCAGCGTTGGAGGGGGGGACAATCAGCCCCAGCATTTT TRBJ1-5 TRBV29-1 few .
CASTFGYGYTF TGTGCCAGCACCTTCGGCTATGGCTACACCTTC TRBJ1-2 TRBV28 few .
CASSEPGLGSYNEQFF TGTGCCAGCAGTGAACCGGGACTAGGCTCCTACAATGAGCAGTTCTTC TRBJ2-1 TRBV28 few TRBD2
CASSQGTDPMVTDTQYF TGCGCCAGCAGCCAAGGCACGGACCCTATGGTGACAGATACGCAGTATTTT TRBJ2-3 TRBV4-3 few .
CASSLGSGGRRTDTQYF TGTGCCAGCAGCTTAGGCTCTGGCGGGAGACGCACAGATACGCAGTATTTT TRBJ2-3 TRBV13 . TRBD2
CAISETYNSPLHF TGTGCCATCAGTGAGACTTATAATTCACCCCTCCACTTT TRBJ1-6 TRBV10-3 few .
CASSYITTGELFF TGTGCCAGCAGTTACATAACTACCGGGGAGCTGTTTTTT TRBJ2-2 TRBV6-2/TRBV6-3 few .
CSVGGRATYEQYF TGCAGCGTTGGGGGCAGGGCGACCTACGAGCAGTACTTC TRBJ2-7 TRBV29-1 many .
CASRGQGYEQYF TGTGCCAGCCGTGGGCAGGGCTACGAGCAGTACTTC TRBJ2-7 TRBV11-2 few .
CATSDRTGDGYTF TGTGCCACCAGTGACCGGACAGGGGACGGCTACACCTTC TRBJ1-2 TRBV24-1 few TRBD1
CASSQTLDRSSTDTQYF TGTGCCAGCAGCCAAACTCTGGACAGGTCGAGCACAGATACGCAGTATTTT TRBJ2-3 TRBV16 . TRBD1
CSVGLWEESTDTQYF TGCAGCGTTGGGTTGTGGGAGGAGAGCACAGATACGCAGTATTTT TRBJ2-3 TRBV29-1 few .
CSARVGREFSYEQYF TGCAGTGCTAGAGTAGGGCGGGAGTTTAGTTACGAGCAGTACTTC TRBJ2-7 TRBV20-1 . TRBD2
CASSPVQGEQPQHF TGTGCCAGCAGCCCGGTTCAGGGGGAACAGCCCCAGCATTTT TRBJ1-5 TRBV4-2 . TRBD1
CASSFEPGQGRPGSGNTIYF TGCGCCAGCAGCTTCGAACCGGGACAGGGAAGGCCCGGCTCTGGAAACACCATATATTTT TRBJ1-3 TRBV5-1 . TRBD1
CASSSGEGSQPQHF TGTGCCAGCAGCTCGGGGGAGGGGAGTCAGCCCCAGCATTTT TRBJ1-5 TRBV3-1 . .
CSLGLINNEQFF TGTTCCCTGGGACTGATAAACAATGAGCAGTTCTTC TRBJ2-1 TRBV24-1 few .
CASSSPSGANTGELFF TGTGCCAGCAGTTCCCCCAGCGGGGCGAACACCGGGGAGCTGTTTTTT TRBJ2-2 TRBV6-2/TRBV6-3 . TRBD2